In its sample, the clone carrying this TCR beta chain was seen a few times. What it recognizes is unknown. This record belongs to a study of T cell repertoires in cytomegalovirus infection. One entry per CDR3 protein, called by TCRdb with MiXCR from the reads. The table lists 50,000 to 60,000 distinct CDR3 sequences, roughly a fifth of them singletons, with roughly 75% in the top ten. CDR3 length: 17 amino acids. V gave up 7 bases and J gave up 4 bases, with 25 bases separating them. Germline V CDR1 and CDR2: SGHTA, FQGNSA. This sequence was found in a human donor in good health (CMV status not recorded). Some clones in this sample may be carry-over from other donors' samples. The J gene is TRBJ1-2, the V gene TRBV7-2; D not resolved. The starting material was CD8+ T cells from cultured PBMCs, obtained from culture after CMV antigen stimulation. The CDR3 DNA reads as TGTGCCAGCACCTCCGGGCCGAGCATATTTTCGGGCTATGGCTACACCTTC. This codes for CASTSGPSIFSGYGYTF. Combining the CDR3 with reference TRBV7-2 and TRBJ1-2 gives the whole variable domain GAGVSQSPSNKVTEKGKDVELRCDPISGHTALYWYRQSLGQGLEFLIYFQGNSAPDKSGLPSDRFSAERTGGSVSTLTIQRTQQEDSAVYLCASTSGPSIFSGYGYTFGSGTRLTVV.